This T cell receptor beta chain appears in the sequencing data of a study of beta chain features in type 1 diabetes. Study overall: No age, gender or cell yield differences were seen between patients and healthy donors. Study-wide points: Overrepresentation of cells with high TCR expression could result from cDNA sequencing. PCR might favor shorter templates, but any such skew would affect patients and controls equally.

This clone was detected only a few times. Its matching antigen is unknown. Of the isolated RNA, all was reverse transcribed, and so the sequenced material was expressed TCRB transcripts. Data came from immunoSEQ multiplex PCR; TCRdb stores just in-frame clones and leaves some out. The sample holds roughly 140,000 clones; 8.1% are singletons and the top ten take approximately 0.69%. Trimming cost V 2 bases and J 7 bases, with 8 bases left between them. There are 11 residues in the CDR3. Germline CDR1 GTSNPN, CDR2 SVGIG (reference sequence). This receptor was obtained from a man between 18 and 35 years old in good health. Sequenced material: central memory CD4+ T cells from blood. The chain has TRBV30 and TRBJ1-2; D is undetermined. The CDR3 region is CAWSNGLGYTF. CDR3 bases: TGTGCCTGGAGTAATGGGCTTGGCTACACCTTC.